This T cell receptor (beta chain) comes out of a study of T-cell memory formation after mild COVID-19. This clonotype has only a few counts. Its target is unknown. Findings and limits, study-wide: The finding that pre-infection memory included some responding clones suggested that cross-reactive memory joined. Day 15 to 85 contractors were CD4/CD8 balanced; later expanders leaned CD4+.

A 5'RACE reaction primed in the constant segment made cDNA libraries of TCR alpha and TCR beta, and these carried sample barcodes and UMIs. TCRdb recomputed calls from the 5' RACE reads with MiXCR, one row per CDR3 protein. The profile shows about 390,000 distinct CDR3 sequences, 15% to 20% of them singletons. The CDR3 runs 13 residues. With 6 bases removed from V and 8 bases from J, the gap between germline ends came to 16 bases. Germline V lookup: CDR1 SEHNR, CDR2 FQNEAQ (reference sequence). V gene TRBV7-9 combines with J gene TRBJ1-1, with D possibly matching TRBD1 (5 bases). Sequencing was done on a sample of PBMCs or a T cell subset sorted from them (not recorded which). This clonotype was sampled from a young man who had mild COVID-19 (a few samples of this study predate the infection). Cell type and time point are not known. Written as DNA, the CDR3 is TGTGCCAGCAGGGCCGACGGGGCCTGGGAAGCTTTCTTT. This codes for CASRADGAWEAFF.